The clone carrying this T cell receptor (beta chain) has only a few counts. Its antigen is not identified. These data are taken from a study of T cells after yellow fever vaccination. As for the study in general: Fractions with few cells were prepared using SMART-Seq v4 Ultra Low Input. General study results and limits: Boosting was followed by the reappearance of most primary-vaccination clones (roughly 95% CD4, about 88% CD8).

TCRdb reanalysed the 5' RACE reads using MiXCR and keeps one entry per CDR3 protein. The sample lists a few hundred thousand distinct CDR3 sequences, about a sixth occurring once. This CDR3 contains 15 residues. V shed 5 bases and J shed 9 bases, with 17 bases lying between them. Sequencing used PBMCs, obtained about 5 days after the first yellow fever vaccination. The rearrangement joins TRBV12-3 or TRBV12-4 to TRBJ1-6; D possibly corresponds to TRBD1 (5 bases). The sequence was collected from a man aged 18 to 30 who received the YFV17D yellow fever vaccine. The CDR3 spells CASSPDDSRTSPLHF. CDR3 nucleotide sequence: TGTGCCAGCAGTCCCGACGACAGTCGGACTTCACCCCTCCACTTT.